A single T cell receptor (beta chain) is shown here with its context. Its antigen remains unidentified. For every CD8+ T cell subset, over 250,000 cells were flow-sorted straight into RLT lysis buffer, and each subset was sorted in triplicate. To exclude memory contaminants, naive CD8+ T cells were stringently defined as CD45RO-CCR7+CD27+CD95-. Peripheral blood mononuclear cells were isolated from buffy coats using standard density gradient centrifugation. Naive CXCR3-negative and CXCR3-positive CD8+ T cells were flow-sorted on a FACSAria III. An RNeasy Mini Kit was used to extract total RNA from the sorted cells. The data belong to a study of CXCR3-negative and CXCR3-positive naive CD8 T cells (dated by TCRdb to the late 2010s). With regard to the full study: Some 130 million TRB reads were obtained in total, roughly 1.5 +/- 0.3 million reads per library. Diversity and physicochemical repertoire analyses covered about a dozen donors pooled from two independent experiments. The TRBV-TRBJ cluster analysis covered naive subsets from 5 donors and memory cells from 3 donors. The paper as a whole reports these results and caveats: Within the same donor, TRBV-TRBJ usage looked similar between naive CXCR3-negative and CXCR3-positive cells, but memory cells had distinct patterns. Freshly isolated PBMCs were used for most assays because CXCR3 expression went down partially after cryopreservation. Comparably high repertoire diversity was found in both naive subsets, whereas much lower repertoire diversity was found in memory CD8+ T cells. Because surface CD5, which is linked to self-reactivity in mice, was comparable between the naive subsets, TCR interaction strength was also inferred from the physicochemical properties of TRB CDR3s. TRB CDR3s from CXCR3-positive naive cells showed higher hydrophobicity (lower Kidera factor 4), lower energy, and higher strength and volume indices than CXCR3-negative naive cells.

The run used a NextSeq 550. The Human TCR Profiling Kit (MiLaboratory) was used to make UMI-labeled 5' RACE TRB cDNA libraries. The full amount of extracted RNA was used for cDNA synthesis, and the full amount of resulting cDNA was used for PCR amplification. Libraries were prepared in parallel using an identical number of PCR cycles. In the source study's methods: With a minimum of two reads required per UMI, MIGEC and MiXCR pulled out about 50,000 +/- 9,200 unique UMI-labeled TRB cDNA molecules from each library. An average of approximately 40,000 +/- 10,000 functional in-frame TRB CDR3 nucleotide clonotypes without stop codons was found per library. After downsampling to 5000 UMI-labeled TRB molecules per sample, diversity metrics such as normalized Shannon-Wiener and Chao1 were calculated in VDJtools. VDJtools computed clonotype-size-weighted physicochemical properties of the central five CDR3 residues: interaction energy, strength, volume and Kidera factor 4. After the reads were reprocessed by TCRdb, one entry was made per CDR3 protein sequence, with no DNA. The V and J calls and clone size are TCRdb's, not the authors'. The sample's clone listing holds some 130,000 distinct CDR3 sequences. In total, the top ten clones hold around 0.62% of the sample.

The CDR3 spans 16 residues, from the cysteine through the phenylalanine. This entry has no DNA. The germline V gene sets CDR1 to MNHEY and CDR2 to SVGAGI. The receptor was derived from a human donor in good health. Some clones in this sample may be carry-over from other donors' samples. The chain was built from TRBV6-5 and TRBJ2-1; lacking DNA, the TRBD2 call made by TCRdb goes unchecked. The sample was naive CXCR3+ CD8+ T cells from blood. Interpreted using the paper, the cell subset or site label stands for: CD45RO-CCR7+CD27+CD95- naive CD8+ T cells expressing CXCR3 (TNR3+). CDR3 region: CASSYSTSSGRGEQFF.